This is a list of T cell receptor beta chains from one sample in a study of shared clonotypes between healthy human individuals. Measured with immunoSEQ multiplex PCR; TCRdb has only the in-frame clones, and not every one. Among approximately 1.1 million clones listed, more than 75% were seen once. The sequenced sample consisted of memory CD4+ T cells from PBMCs. The receptors here all came from a man aged 18-30 years in good health. Some clones in this sample may be carry-over from other donors' samples. The CDR3 runs from the conserved cysteine through the conserved F or W. Fields, in order: CDR3 protein, V gene, J gene.

CASSPGGSGYTF	TRBV18	TRBJ1-2
CASSPIRDRDSNYGYTF	TRBV18	TRBJ1-2
CASSERGRVVYGYTF	TRBV2	TRBJ1-2
CASSGRHLGFYEQYF	TRBV6-1	TRBJ2-7
CASSLDRALEQYF	TRBV7-8	TRBJ2-7
CASSRTRDSLNQPQHF	TRBV7-8	TRBJ1-5
CASAKRRGGEKLFF	TRBV5-6	TRBJ1-4
CASSLKGQGARLTEAFF	TRBV19	TRBJ1-1
CASSRDRGLAYEQYF	TRBV7-2	TRBJ2-7
CASTLAPTGGADIQYF	TRBV27	TRBJ2-4
CASSRLVKVYEQYF	TRBV6-5	TRBJ2-7
CASSPPLAGGLAGELFF	TRBV4-3	TRBJ2-2
CASSSLGRATYEQYF	TRBV6-6	TRBJ2-7
CASSQVGAGSTDTQYF	TRBV4-2	TRBJ2-3
CASSLGTGGEQYF	TRBV7-7	TRBJ2-7
CASSSNPHGVAYEQYF	TRBV5-1	TRBJ2-7
CASSGTMTGWRAGNQPQHF	TRBV6-1	TRBJ1-5
CASIPRTVSSYEQYF	TRBV6-8	TRBJ2-7
CASSSRLAGEYNEQFF	TRBV19	TRBJ2-1
CASSVGWVVYNEQFF	TRBV7-8	TRBJ2-1
CASGLGLGEQYF	TRBV12-5	TRBJ2-7
CASSLNGLAGVDEQFF	TRBV7-3	TRBJ2-1
CASSVRAIYGYTF	TRBV7-9	TRBJ1-2
CASSQGTGVKNIQYF	TRBV4-3	TRBJ2-4
CASSQWGNTDTQYF	TRBV7-9	TRBJ2-3
CASSLVGGQLYGYTF	TRBV11-2	TRBJ1-2
CASSDTRGGNEKLFF	TRBV11-2	TRBJ1-4
CASNFRLAGVSEQFF	TRBV6-1	TRBJ2-1
CASTKLTSGDGELFF	TRBV5-1	TRBJ2-2
CASSLTGPNTEAFF	TRBV7-3	TRBJ1-1
CASSPALGRPNTGELFF	TRBV18	TRBJ2-2
CASSDGMGNTEAFF	TRBV2	TRBJ1-1
CAWSLGDSNQPQHF	TRBV30	TRBJ1-5
CASSQDDLAVVQPQHF	TRBV4-1	TRBJ1-5
CAISEIGTFQPQHF	TRBV10-3	TRBJ1-5
CASIATGFPGANVLTF	TRBV19	TRBJ2-6
CASSPQVGPSCGTQYF	TRBV21-1	TRBJ2-5
CASSGRGLGNQPQHF	TRBV19	TRBJ1-5
CASSSRTSGIRHEQFF	TRBV28	TRBJ2-1
CASSSSSGGPYEQYF	TRBV27	TRBJ2-7
CASSRLALTYEQYF	TRBV27	TRBJ2-7